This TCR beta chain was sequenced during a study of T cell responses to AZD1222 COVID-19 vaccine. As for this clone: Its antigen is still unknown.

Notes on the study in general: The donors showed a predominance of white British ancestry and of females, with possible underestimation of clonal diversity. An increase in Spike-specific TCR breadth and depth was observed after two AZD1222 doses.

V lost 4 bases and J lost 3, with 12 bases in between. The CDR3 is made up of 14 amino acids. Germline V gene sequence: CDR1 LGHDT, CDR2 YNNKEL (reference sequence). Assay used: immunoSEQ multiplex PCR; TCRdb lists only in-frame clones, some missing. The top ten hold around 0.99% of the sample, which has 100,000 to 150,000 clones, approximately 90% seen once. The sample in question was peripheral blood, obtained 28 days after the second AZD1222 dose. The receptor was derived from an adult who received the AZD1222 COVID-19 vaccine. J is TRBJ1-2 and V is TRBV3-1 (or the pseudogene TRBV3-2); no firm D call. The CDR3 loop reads CASSLTPEYYGYTF. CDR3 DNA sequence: TGTGCCAGCAGCCTAACACCAGAATACTATGGCTACACCTTC.